A single sample gave rise to the 12 T cell receptor beta chains below, sequenced in a study of T cell repertoires in cytomegalovirus infection. These TCRs are of unknown antigen specificity. TCRdb processed the reads anew with MiXCR; each CDR3 protein has one entry. Of roughly 860,000 distinct CDR3 sequences listed, roughly 33% are singletons. The specimen was cultured CD8+ T cells from PBMCs, collected from culture after CMV antigen stimulation. All receptors derive from a human donor in good health (CMV status not recorded). Some clones in this sample may be carry-over from other donors' samples.

This clonotype was counted a few times. This rearrangement joins TRBV20-1 to TRBJ2-1; 9 bases map to TRBD2. V lost 0 bases to trimming and J lost 0 bases; unmatched junction nucleotides: 9. Germline CDR1 is DFQATT and CDR2 is SNEGSKA (reference sequence). This CDR3 has 18 amino acids. The CDR3 spells CSARDEWAGGSSYNEQFF. Here the CDR3 DNA reads TGCAGTGCTAGAGATGAGTGGGCGGGGGGGAGCTCCTACAATGAGCAGTTCTTC.

The chain employs TRBV9 and TRBJ2-6, with unresolved D. V dropped 10 bases and J dropped 0 bases, with 5 bases sitting between them. The CDR3 loop spans 12 amino acids. Germline loops: CDR1 SGDLS, CDR2 YYNGEE. The DNA for the CDR3 is TGTGCCTTTCTCTCTGGGGCCAACGTCCTGACTTTC. Its translation is CAFLSGANVLTF.

This clonotype was seen a few times. V and J are TRBV6-6 and TRBJ1-6; possibly TRBD1 for D (5 bases). Per germline, CDR1 MNHNY and CDR2 SVGAGI (reference sequence). The CDR3 length is 14 residues. V was shortened by 7 bases and J by 0 bases, with 7 bases between the two germline ends. CDR3 DNA sequence: TGTGCCAGCACCGGGGCCTCCTATAATTCACCCCTCCACTTT. Its protein product is CASTGASYNSPLHF.

In its sample, this clonotype was seen once. The chain's CDR3 is CASSLQTGIHEQYF. Written as DNA, the CDR3 is TGTGCCAGCTCACTTCAGACAGGGATCCACGAGCAGTACTTC. The genes are TRBV18 and TRBJ2-7; TRBD1 matches 7 bases. With V trimmed by 4 bases and J by 5 bases, 8 bases remained unmatched. The CDR3 sequence is 14 residues long. Germline-derived CDR1 and CDR2 are KGHSH and LQKENI.

The V call is TRBV6-6, the J call TRBJ2-3; 14 bases are a match to TRBD2. V was clipped by 2 bases and J by 6 bases; unmatched bases: 4. The CDR3 is made up of 16 amino acids. Germline V CDR1 and CDR2: MNHNY, SVGAGI (reference sequence). The DNA for the CDR3 is TGTGCCAGCAGTTACAGACTAGCGGGGGGGCAGGATACGCAGTATTTT. As protein: CASSYRLAGGQDTQYF.

The sample holds a few counts of this clonotype. This rearrangement joins TRBV7-8 to TRBJ2-2; possibly TRBD1 or TRBD2 for D (5 bases each). V lost 3 bases and J 4 bases, leaving 12 bases between the germline ends. This CDR3 is 15 amino acids long. The germline V gene encodes CDR1 SGHVS and CDR2 FQNEAQ. CDR3 nucleotide sequence: TGTGCCAGCAGCTTTACGAAGGGGACCACCGGGGAGCTGTTTTTT. The encoded protein is CASSFTKGTTGELFF.

This clonotype showed up just a few times. The chain combines TRBV6-5 with TRBJ2-1, with 15 bases matching TRBD2. CDR3 length equals 17 residues. V trimming: 6 bases; J trimming: 10 bases; junction bases outside the gene matches: 13. Germline-derived CDR1 and CDR2 are MNHEY and SVGAGI. The CDR3 loop is CASSKGGLAGGLWEQFF. The CDR3 DNA sequence: TGTGCCAGCAGCAAGGGTGGACTAGCGGGGGGGCTCTGGGAGCAGTTCTTC.

In its sample, this clonotype was seen a few times. The CDR3 loop reads CASQGSSYEQYF. Written as DNA, the CDR3 is TGCGCCAGCCAGGGTTCCTCCTACGAGCAGTACTTC. The gene calls are TRBV4-1 and TRBJ2-7; D might be TRBD1 (5 bases). V was pared by 8 bases and J by 0 bases, with 8 bases between. CDR3 length: 12 amino acids. CDR1 and CDR2 from the germline V gene are MGHRA and YSYEKL.

This clonotype has a handful of counts. The rearrangement joins TRBV7-8 to TRBJ2-1; 9 nucleotides agree with TRBD1. V was clipped by 6 bases and J by 3 bases; unmatched bases: 12. The CDR3 has 17 amino acids. CDR1 is SGHVS and CDR2 is FQNEAQ in the germline V gene. The CDR3 nucleotides are TGTGCCAGCAGTTCTCCGCCGGGGACAGGGTTCTACAATGAGCAGTTCTTC. It specifies CASSSPPGTGFYNEQFF.

The J gene is TRBJ1-2, the V gene TRBV20-1; D is ambiguous. The CDR3 loop spans 14 amino acids. V shed 0 bases and J shed 4 bases, with 12 bases lying between them. The germline V gene encodes CDR1 DFQATT and CDR2 SNEGSKA (reference sequence). The CDR3 region is CSARDQAVRYGYTF. The CDR3 bases are TGCAGTGCTAGAGATCAGGCGGTACGCTATGGCTACACCTTC.

The sample holds a few counts of this clonotype. J is TRBJ2-5 and V is TRBV6-2 or TRBV6-3, with D perhaps matching TRBD1 or TRBD2 (5 bases each). Trimming left V 2 bases short and J 0 bases short, with 13 bases between. There are 16 residues in the CDR3. Germline CDR1 MNHEY, CDR2 SVGEGT. CDR3 loop: CASSYPPREYQETQYF. The CDR3 DNA is TGTGCCAGCAGTTACCCCCCCAGGGAGTACCAAGAGACCCAGTACTTC.

In its sample, this clonotype was seen many times. The chain uses TRBV7-9 and TRBJ1-1; no clear D. The CDR3 extends over 15 amino acids. Trimming pared 3 bases from V and 3 bases from J, leaving 14 bases between. Germline V gives CDR1 SEHNR, CDR2 FQNEAQ (reference sequence). The CDR3, as DNA: TGTGCCAGCAGCTTCCCGGGGAGTAAGTACACTGAAGCTTTCTTT. Translation: CASSFPGSKYTEAFF.